The 2 T cell receptor beta chains below all came from one sample that was sequenced in a study of human versus mouse CDR3 diversity and MHC coevolution. This table comes from immunoSEQ multiplex PCR, and its TCRdb copy is limited to in-frame clones, with some not included. The repertoire holds around 74,000 clones, with 85% to 95% as singletons. Sequencing was performed on naive CD4+ T cells from blood. The subset here: CD45RO-negative CD62L-positive naive CD4 T cells. The receptor set was obtained from a person aged 30-69 years in good health.

The chain joins TRBV7-6 to TRBJ2-7; D remains unclear. The germline V gene has CDR1 SGHVS and CDR2 FNYEAQ. The V and J ends lost 5 bases and 5 bases respectively, with 13 bases between them. This CDR3 has 13 amino acids. The CDR3 loop reads CASSPRLSHEQYF. The CDR3 region has the DNA TGTGCCAGCAGCCCGCGGTTGAGCCACGAGCAGTACTTC.

V is TRBV28 and J is TRBJ1-1, with D perhaps TRBD1 (5 bases). Trimming pared 5 bases from V and 0 bases from J, leaving 10 bases between. The CDR3 has 14 amino acids. CDR1 is MDHEN and CDR2 is SYDVKM in the germline V gene. The CDR3 protein is CASSRGGLNTEAFF. In nucleotides, the CDR3 is TGTGCCAGCAGTCGGGGGGGTCTGAACACTGAAGCTTTCTTT.